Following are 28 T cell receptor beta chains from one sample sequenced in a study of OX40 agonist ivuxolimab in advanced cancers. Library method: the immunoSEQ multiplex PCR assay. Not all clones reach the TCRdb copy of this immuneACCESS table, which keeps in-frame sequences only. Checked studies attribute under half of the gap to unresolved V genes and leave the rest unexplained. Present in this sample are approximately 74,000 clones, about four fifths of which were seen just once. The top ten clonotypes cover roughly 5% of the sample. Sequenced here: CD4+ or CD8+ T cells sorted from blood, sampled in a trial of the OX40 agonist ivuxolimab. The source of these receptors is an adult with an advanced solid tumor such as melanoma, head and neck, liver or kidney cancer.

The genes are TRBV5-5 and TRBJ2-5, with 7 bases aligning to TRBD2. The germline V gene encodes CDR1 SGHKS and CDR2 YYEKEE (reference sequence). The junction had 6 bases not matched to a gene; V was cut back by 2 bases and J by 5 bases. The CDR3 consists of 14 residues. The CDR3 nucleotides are TGTGCCAGCAGCTTAGAGCTAGCGGTGGAGACCCAGTACTTC. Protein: CASSLELAVETQYF.

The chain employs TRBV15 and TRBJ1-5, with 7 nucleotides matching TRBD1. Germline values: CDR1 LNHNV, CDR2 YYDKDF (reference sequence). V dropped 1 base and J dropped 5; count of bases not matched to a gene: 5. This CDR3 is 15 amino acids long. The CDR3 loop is CATSRAGQAHQPQHF. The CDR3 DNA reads TGTGCCACCAGCAGAGCCGGACAGGCCCATCAGCCCCAGCATTTT.

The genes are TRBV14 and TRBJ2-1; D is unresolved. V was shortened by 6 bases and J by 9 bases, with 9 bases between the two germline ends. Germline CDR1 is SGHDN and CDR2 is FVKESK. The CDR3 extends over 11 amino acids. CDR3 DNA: TGTGCCAGCAGGGGTGGTGGTGAGCAGTTCTTC. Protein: CASRGGGEQFF.

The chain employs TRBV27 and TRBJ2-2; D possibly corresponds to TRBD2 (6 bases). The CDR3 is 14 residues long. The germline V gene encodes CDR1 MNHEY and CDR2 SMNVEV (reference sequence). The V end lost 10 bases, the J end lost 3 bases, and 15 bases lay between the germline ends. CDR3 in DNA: TGTGCCACCGCTGGTTGGGGGGACACCGGGGAGCTGTTTTTT. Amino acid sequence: CATAGWGDTGELFF.

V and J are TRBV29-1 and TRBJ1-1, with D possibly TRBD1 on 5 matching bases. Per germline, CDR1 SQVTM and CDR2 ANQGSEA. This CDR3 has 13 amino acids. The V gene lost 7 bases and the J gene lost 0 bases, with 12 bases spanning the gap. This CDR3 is CSAGDRLNTEAFF. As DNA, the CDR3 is TGCAGCGCTGGGGACCGCCTGAACACTGAAGCTTTCTTT.

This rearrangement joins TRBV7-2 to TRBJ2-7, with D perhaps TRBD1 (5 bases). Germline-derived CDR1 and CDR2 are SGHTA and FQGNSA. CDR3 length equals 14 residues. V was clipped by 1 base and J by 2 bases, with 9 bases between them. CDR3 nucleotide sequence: TGTGCCAGCAGCTTAGTAGGGGTAACCTACGAGCAGTACTTC. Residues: CASSLVGVTYEQYF.

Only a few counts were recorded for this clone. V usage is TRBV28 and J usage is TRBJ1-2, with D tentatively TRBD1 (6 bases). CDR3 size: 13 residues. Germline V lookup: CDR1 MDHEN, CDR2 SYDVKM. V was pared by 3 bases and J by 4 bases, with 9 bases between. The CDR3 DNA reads TGTGCCAGCAGTTTTCAGGGGATCTATGGCTACACCTTC. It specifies CASSFQGIYGYTF.

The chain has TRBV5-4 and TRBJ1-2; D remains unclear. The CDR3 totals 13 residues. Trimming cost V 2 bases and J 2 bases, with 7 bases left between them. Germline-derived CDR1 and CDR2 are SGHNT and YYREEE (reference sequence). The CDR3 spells CASSFEENYGYTF. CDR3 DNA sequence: TGTGCCAGCAGCTTTGAGGAAAACTATGGCTACACCTTC. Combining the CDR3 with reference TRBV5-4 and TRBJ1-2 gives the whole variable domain ETGVTQSPTHLIKTRGQQVTLRCSSQSGHNTVSWYQQALGQGPQFIFQYYREEENGRGNFPPRFSGLQFPNYSSELNVNALELDDSALYLCASSFEENYGYTFGSGTRLTVV.

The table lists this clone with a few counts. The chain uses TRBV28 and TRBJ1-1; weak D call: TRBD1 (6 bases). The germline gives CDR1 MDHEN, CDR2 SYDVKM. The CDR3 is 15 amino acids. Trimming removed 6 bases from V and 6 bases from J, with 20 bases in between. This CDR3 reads CASSYPTGLRPEAFF. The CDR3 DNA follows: TGTGCCAGCAGCTACCCTACAGGGTTAAGGCCTGAAGCTTTCTTT.

CDR3 loop: CASSLRGGEATQYF. The CDR3 DNA reads as TGTGCCAGCAGCCTTAGGGGGGGCGAAGCGACCCAGTACTTC. The V and J genes are TRBV14 and TRBJ2-5; the D gene is possibly TRBD2 (7 bases). This CDR3 comprises 14 residues. Trimming stripped 4 bases from V and 7 bases from J, with 16 bases between. Germline V lookup: CDR1 SGHDN, CDR2 FVKESK.

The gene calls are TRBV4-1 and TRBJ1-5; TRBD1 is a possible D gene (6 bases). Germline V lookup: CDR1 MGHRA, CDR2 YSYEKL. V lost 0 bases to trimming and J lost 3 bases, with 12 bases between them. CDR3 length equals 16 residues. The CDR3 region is CASSQEAGQYNQPQHF. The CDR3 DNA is TGCGCCAGCAGCCAAGAGGCCGGACAGTACAATCAGCCCCAGCATTTT.

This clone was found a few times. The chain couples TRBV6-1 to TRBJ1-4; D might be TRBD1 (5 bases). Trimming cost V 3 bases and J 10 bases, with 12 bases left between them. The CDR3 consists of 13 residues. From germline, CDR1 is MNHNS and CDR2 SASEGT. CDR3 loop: CASSDLKGRKLFF. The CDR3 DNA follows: TGTGCCAGCAGTGACTTAAAGGGGCGAAAACTGTTTTTT.

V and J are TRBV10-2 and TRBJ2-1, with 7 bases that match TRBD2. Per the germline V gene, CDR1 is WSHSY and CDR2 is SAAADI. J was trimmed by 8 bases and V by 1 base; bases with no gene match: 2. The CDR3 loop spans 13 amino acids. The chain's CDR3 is CASSEWGGDEQFF. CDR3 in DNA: TGCGCCAGCAGTGAGTGGGGGGGGGATGAGCAGTTCTTC.

In DNA, the CDR3 is TGCGCCAGCAGCCAAGATCGGGGGGCAGATACGCAGTATTTT. It is translated as CASSQDRGADTQYF. This chain joins TRBV4-3 and TRBJ2-3; 7 nucleotides align to TRBD2. V was clipped by 0 bases and J by 4 bases; unmatched bases: 1. The germline V gene encodes CDR1 LGHNA and CDR2 YSLEER. The length of the CDR3 is 14 residues.

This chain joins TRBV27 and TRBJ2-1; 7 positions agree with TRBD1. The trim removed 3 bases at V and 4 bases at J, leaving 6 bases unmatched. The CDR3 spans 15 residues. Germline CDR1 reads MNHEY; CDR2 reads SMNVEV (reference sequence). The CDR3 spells CASSFGQGVYNEQFF. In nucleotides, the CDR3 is TGTGCCAGCAGTTTTGGTCAGGGGGTGTACAATGAGCAGTTCTTC.

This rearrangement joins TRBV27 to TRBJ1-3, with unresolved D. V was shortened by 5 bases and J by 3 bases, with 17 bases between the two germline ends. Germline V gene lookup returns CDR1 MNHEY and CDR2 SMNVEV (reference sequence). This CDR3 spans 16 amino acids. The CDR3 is CASSHGPETLGNTIYF. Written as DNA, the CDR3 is TGTGCCAGCAGTCACGGACCGGAGACTCTTGGAAACACCATATATTTT.

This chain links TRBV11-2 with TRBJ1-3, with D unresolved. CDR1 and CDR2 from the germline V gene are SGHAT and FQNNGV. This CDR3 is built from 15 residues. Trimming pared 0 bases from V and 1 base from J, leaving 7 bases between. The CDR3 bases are TGTGCCAGCAGCTTAGAGAACCTATCTGGAAACACCATATATTTT. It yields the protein CASSLENLSGNTIYF.

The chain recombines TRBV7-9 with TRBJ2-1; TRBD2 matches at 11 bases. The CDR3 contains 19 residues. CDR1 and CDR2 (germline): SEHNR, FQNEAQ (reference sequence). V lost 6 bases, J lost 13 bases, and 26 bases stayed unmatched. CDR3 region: CASSYRLGTVVAGGVTQFF. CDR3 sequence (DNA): TGTGCCAGCAGTTATAGACTGGGAACGGTGGTAGCGGGGGGGGTTACTCAGTTCTTC.

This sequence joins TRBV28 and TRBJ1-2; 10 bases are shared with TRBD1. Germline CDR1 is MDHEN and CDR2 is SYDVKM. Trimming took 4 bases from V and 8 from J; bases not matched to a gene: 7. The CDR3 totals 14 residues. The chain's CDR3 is CASSSGTGVGGYTF. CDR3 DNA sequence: TGTGCCAGCAGTTCCGGGACAGGGGTTGGGGGCTACACCTTC.

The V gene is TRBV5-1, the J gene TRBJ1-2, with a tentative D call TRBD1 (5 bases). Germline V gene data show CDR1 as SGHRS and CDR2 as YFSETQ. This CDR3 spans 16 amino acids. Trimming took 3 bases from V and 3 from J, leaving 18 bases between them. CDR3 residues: CASSSLPQGLDYGYTF. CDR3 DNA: TGCGCCAGCAGCTCCCTCCCCCAGGGCCTCGACTATGGCTACACCTTC.

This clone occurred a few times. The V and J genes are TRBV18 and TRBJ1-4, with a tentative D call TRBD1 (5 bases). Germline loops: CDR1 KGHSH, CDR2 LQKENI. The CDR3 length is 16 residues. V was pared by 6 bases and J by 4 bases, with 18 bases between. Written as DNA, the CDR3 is TGTGCCAGCTCGCCGCCCGGGGGTCCTGTTAATGAAAAACTGTTTTTT. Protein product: CASSPPGGPVNEKLFF.

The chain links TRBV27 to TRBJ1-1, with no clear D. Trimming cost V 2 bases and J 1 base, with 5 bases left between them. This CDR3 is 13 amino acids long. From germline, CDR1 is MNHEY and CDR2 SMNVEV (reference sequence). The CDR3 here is CASSLVPNTEAFF. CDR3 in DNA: TGTGCCAGCAGTTTAGTCCCGAACACTGAAGCTTTCTTT.

Written as DNA, the CDR3 is TGCGCCAGCAGCCAAGATCTGGGGACAGGGTTTCACGGCACTGAAGCTTTCTTT. This codes for CASSQDLGTGFHGTEAFF. The chain carries TRBV4-3 and TRBJ1-1, with 9 bases matching TRBD1. With V trimmed by 0 bases and J by 4 bases, 12 bases remained unmatched. The CDR3 is 18 residues long. CDR1 and CDR2 from the germline V gene are LGHNA and YSLEER.

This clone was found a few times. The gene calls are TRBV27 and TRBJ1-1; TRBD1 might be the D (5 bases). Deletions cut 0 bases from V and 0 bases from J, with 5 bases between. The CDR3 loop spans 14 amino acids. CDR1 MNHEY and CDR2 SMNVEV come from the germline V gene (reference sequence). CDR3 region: CASSLSGVNTEAFF. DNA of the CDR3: TGTGCCAGCAGTTTATCAGGGGTGAACACTGAAGCTTTCTTT.

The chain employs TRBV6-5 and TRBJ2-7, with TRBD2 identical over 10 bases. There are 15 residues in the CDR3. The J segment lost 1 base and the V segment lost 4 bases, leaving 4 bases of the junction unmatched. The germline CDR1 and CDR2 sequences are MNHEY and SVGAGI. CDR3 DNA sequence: TGTGCCAGCAGTTCAAAGACTAGCGGGTCCTACGAGCAGTACTTC. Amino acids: CASSSKTSGSYEQYF.

The chain's CDR3 is CASSFLLADSTDTQYF. CDR3 nucleotide sequence: TGTGCCAGCAGTTTTCTCTTAGCGGATAGCACAGATACGCAGTATTTT. The chain employs TRBV28 and TRBJ2-3, with D possibly being TRBD2 (6 bases). Trimming shortened V by 3 bases and J by 0 bases, and 13 bases separated the two germline ends. Germline V CDR1 and CDR2: MDHEN, SYDVKM. The CDR3 is 16 amino acids.

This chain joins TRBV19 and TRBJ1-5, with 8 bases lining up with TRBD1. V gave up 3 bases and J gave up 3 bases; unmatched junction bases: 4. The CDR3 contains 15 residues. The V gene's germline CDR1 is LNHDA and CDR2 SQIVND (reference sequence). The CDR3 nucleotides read TGTGCCAGTAGTATGAAGGACAGGGCCAATCAGCCCCAGCATTTT. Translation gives CASSMKDRANQPQHF. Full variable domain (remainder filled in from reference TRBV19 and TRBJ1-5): DGGITQSPKYLFRKEGQNVTLSCEQNLNHDAMYWYRQDPGQGLRLIYYSQIVNDFQKGDIAEGYSVSREKKESFPLTVTSAQKNPTAFYLCASSMKDRANQPQHFGDGTRLSIL.

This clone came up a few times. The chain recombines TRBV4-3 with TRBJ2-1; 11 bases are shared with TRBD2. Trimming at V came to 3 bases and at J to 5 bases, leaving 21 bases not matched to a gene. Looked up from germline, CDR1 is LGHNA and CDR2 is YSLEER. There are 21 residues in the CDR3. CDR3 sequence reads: CASSHRLAGGRGRILDNEQFF. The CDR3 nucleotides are TGCGCCAGCAGCCATCGCTTAGCGGGAGGGCGTGGGAGGATCCTGGACAATGAGCAGTTCTTC.